The 9 T cell receptor beta chains presented below share a single source sample, sequenced in a study of monozygotic twins with cystic fibrosis. TCRdb's copy holds only in-frame clones and misses some; the assay was immunoSEQ multiplex PCR. The table has more than 30,000 clones, nearly 98% seen once. The sequencing sample was made of blood. These receptors were obtained from a girl aged 2-9 years with cystic fibrosis.

This clone was recorded once. The chain couples TRBV4-2 to TRBJ2-3; TRBD2 matches at 12 bases. J lost 5 bases, V lost 0 bases, and 9 bases had no gene match. The length of the CDR3 is 18 residues. Germline V gene sequence: CDR1 LGHNA, CDR2 YNFKEQ. DNA for the CDR3: TGTGCCAGCAGCCAAGATACCCAGGGACTAGCGGGTGGAGATACGCAGTATTTT. This encodes CASSQDTQGLAGGDTQYF.

V is TRBV10-3 and J is TRBJ1-1; D gene unclear. Trimming took off 8 bases at V and 1 base at J, with 8 bases between the two ends. Germline CDR1 is ENHRY and CDR2 is SYGVKD. The CDR3 runs 12 residues. This CDR3 is CAIGGTNTEAFF. The CDR3 coding sequence is TGTGCCATCGGCGGAACGAACACTGAAGCTTTCTTT.

The V gene is TRBV29-1, the J gene TRBJ2-7; D is ambiguous. V shed 4 bases and J shed 1 base, with 8 bases lying between them. The CDR3 sequence is 12 residues long. The germline CDR1 and CDR2 sequences are SQVTM and ANQGSEA. The CDR3 region is CSVAGPSYEQYF. The DNA of the CDR3 is TGCAGCGTTGCGGGTCCGTCCTACGAGCAGTACTTC.

The rearrangement links TRBV29-1 to TRBJ1-6; D remains unclear. The CDR3 totals 14 residues. The germline V and J ends were trimmed by 5 bases and 7 bases, with 15 bases remaining between them. Germline lookup yields CDR1 SQVTM and CDR2 ANQGSEA. This CDR3 reads CSVLDGDLNSPLHF. Written as DNA, the CDR3 is TGCAGCGTTCTCGATGGAGATTTGAATTCACCCCTCCACTTT.

CDR3 in DNA: TGTGCCATCAGCGACCCCGGAGTGGGCAGCTACGAGCAGTACTTC. Translation: CAISDPGVGSYEQYF. The chain is built from TRBV10-3 and TRBJ2-7; D not certain. The V gene's germline CDR1 is ENHRY and CDR2 SYGVKD. With 6 bases removed from V and 3 bases from J, the gap between germline ends came to 18 bases. This CDR3 is built from 15 residues.

This clone has more than one count but fewer than ten. The chain has TRBV14 and TRBJ1-1, with unresolved D. The CDR3 has 17 residues. Germline V gene sequence: CDR1 SGHDN, CDR2 FVKESK. With 0 bases removed from V and 7 bases from J, the gap between germline ends came to 21 bases. The CDR3 DNA sequence: TGTGCCAGCAGCCAAGATCTACTCGTGTGGACCGCCGATGAAGCTTTCTTT. Translated, it gives CASSQDLLVWTADEAFF.

This sequence joins TRBV4-1 and TRBJ1-1; 8 nucleotides align to TRBD1. CDR1 and CDR2 from the germline V gene are MGHRA and YSYEKL. J lost 1 base, V lost 4 bases, and 5 bases had no gene match. CDR3 length equals 15 residues. This CDR3 reads CASSPYQGANTEAFF. The DNA of the CDR3 is TGCGCCAGCAGCCCGTACCAGGGGGCGAACACTGAAGCTTTCTTT.

V is TRBV5-4 and J is TRBJ2-7, with TRBD2 identical over 8 bases. This CDR3 has 14 residues. CDR1 and CDR2 (germline): SGHNT, YYREEE (reference sequence). V was pared by 6 bases and J by 2 bases, with 7 bases of the junction left unmatched. Written as DNA, the CDR3 is TGTGCCAGCAAACCGGGACTAGTCGCCTACGAGCAGTACTTC. The encoded protein is CASKPGLVAYEQYF. The full variable domain, completed using reference TRBV5-4 and TRBJ2-7, is ETGVTQSPTHLIKTRGQQVTLRCSSQSGHNTVSWYQQALGQGPQFIFQYYREEENGRGNFPPRFSGLQFPNYSSELNVNALELDDSALYLCASKPGLVAYEQYFGPGTRLTVT.

The table lists this clone with a count of one. V and J are TRBV7-9 and TRBJ2-1; a possible D gene is TRBD2 (6 bases). The V gene's germline CDR1 is SEHNR and CDR2 FQNEAQ (reference sequence). V lost 1 base, J lost 4 bases, and 11 bases lay in between. The CDR3 loop spans 15 amino acids. The CDR3 sequence is CASSLVFGGYNEQFF. The CDR3 DNA is TGTGCCAGCAGCTTAGTATTCGGGGGATACAATGAGCAGTTCTTC.